The clone carrying this T cell receptor beta chain was found once. The antigen is undetermined. This entry comes from a study of Graves' ophthalmopathy and Graves' hyperthyroidism. Study-level points and caveats: Ophthalmopathy progression predictions by the model showed nearly 75% specificity and over 60% sensitivity. Blood repertoires reportedly contained most expanded thyroid clonotypes above 0.001 frequency. Classification of ophthalmopathy versus stable hyperthyroidism by a 13-signature model yielded about 90% sensitivity and around 80% specificity.

Transcripts of RNA were the source for amplifying TCR beta CDR3 regions. HTBI-primed first-round RT-PCR preceded second-round multiplex PCR. TCRdb re-called the multiplex PCR reads with MiXCR, one entry per CDR3 protein. This sample has hundreds of thousands of distinct CDR3 sequences; around 20% occur once, and the top ten carry around 3.1%. Germline V CDR1 and CDR2: MRHNA, SNTAGT. V lost 3 bases and J 3 bases, leaving 14 bases between the germline ends. The CDR3 spans 15 residues. A diagnosis was made from clinical symptoms together with serum thyroxine, TRAb, thyroid ultrasound and orbital computed tomography.

The receptor's source is a young woman with stable Graves' hyperthyroidism. Material: peripheral blood. The chain has TRBV6-4 and TRBJ1-2; a possible D gene is TRBD1 (6 bases). CDR3 residues: CASSDRAGGHYGYTF. CDR3 coding DNA: TGTGCCAGCAGTGATAGGGCCGGGGGGCACTATGGCTACACCTTC.